The TCR beta chain described here comes from a study of beta chain features in type 1 diabetes. Findings and caveats of the study: At VDJ recombination sites, type 1 diabetes patients had fewer insertions and more deleted nucleotides.

This CDR3 has 13 amino acids. Germline CDR1 reads ENHRY; CDR2 reads SYGVKD. V was clipped by 7 bases and J by 5 bases, with 12 bases between them. This clone was seen more than once but under ten times. What it recognizes is unknown. Expressed TCRB transcripts got sequenced, as all isolated RNA was reverse transcribed. Using immunoSEQ multiplex PCR, the repertoire was profiled, and TCRdb retains in-frame clones only, with some absent. The table includes 350,000 to 450,000 clones, 11% to 15% detected once. The sequenced sample consisted of naive CD4+ T cells from blood. The receptor was isolated from a man aged 25-45 years in good health. The chain combines TRBV10-3 with TRBJ2-1; D possibly uses TRBD1 or TRBD2 (5 bases each). The CDR3 region is CAIIGDGHNEQFF. Written as DNA, the CDR3 is TGTGCCATCATAGGGGACGGGCACAATGAGCAGTTCTTC.